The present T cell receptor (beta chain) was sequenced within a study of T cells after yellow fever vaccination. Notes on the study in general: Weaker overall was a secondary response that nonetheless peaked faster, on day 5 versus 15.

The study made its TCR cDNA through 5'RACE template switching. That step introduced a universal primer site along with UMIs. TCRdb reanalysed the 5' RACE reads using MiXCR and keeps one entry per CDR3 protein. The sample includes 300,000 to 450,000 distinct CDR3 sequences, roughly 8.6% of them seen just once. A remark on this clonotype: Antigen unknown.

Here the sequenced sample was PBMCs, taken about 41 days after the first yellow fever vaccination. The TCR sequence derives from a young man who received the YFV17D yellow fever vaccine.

CDR3 sequence reads: CSVSGGSYEQYV. The CDR3 DNA reads as TGCAGCGTCTCGGGGGGGAGCTACGAGCAGTACGTC. This chain joins TRBV29-1 and TRBJ2-7; 8 bases match TRBD2. The CDR3 extends over 12 amino acids. The ends lost 6 bases at V and 3 bases at J; junction bases unmatched: 4. Germline V gene lookup returns CDR1 SQVTM and CDR2 ANQGSEA.